This T cell receptor (beta chain) derives from a study of blood T cell repertoires in COVID-19. Study summary: PBMCs, B-cell-depleted T cells, or T cells were the source of the cDNA or gDNA that made up the material.

Per the original methods: Reference gene primers were amplified, and this amplification served to estimate nucleated cell counts. This table comes from immunoSEQ multiplex PCR, and its TCRdb copy is limited to in-frame clones, with some not included. The V and J calls and clone size come from that table; D and trimming were worked out from the DNA. The sample has about 670,000 clones, 85% to 90% seen once. The CDR3 is 16 amino acids. CDR1 and CDR2 (germline): SGHRS, YFSETQ. Trimming removed 0 bases from V and 4 bases from J; junction bases left unmatched: 7. V and J are TRBV5-1 and TRBJ2-3; 8 bases align to TRBD1. Input material: peripheral blood. This TCR derives from a woman aged 18-35 years with acute or convalescent COVID-19. The CDR3 DNA sequence: TGCGCCAGCAGCTTGGTGCCAGGGGGCGGGTCAGATACGCAGTATTTT. Protein product: CASSLVPGGGSDTQYF. The whole variable domain, remainder taken from reference TRBV5-1 and TRBJ2-3, is KAGVTQTPRYLIKTRGQQVTLSCSPISGHRSVSWYQQTPGQGLQFLFEYFSETQRNKGNFPGRFSGRQFSNSRSEMNVSTLELGDSALYLCASSLVPGGGSDTQYFGPGTRLTVL.